This TCR beta chain was captured by sequencing in a study of T cells in Graves' hyperthyroidism and ophthalmopathy. The overall study: Peripheral blood was taken when the disease was first diagnosed, before any treatment began.

Ophthalmopathy patients showed a Clinical Activity Score of at least 3, NOSPECS grade of at least 4 and duration under 3 months. Together with thyroid ultrasound, orbital computed tomography, serum thyroxine and TRAb, clinical symptoms were used for diagnoses. This clonotype appeared many times. Trimming left V 6 bases short and J 4 bases short, with 13 bases between. Germline values: CDR1 MNHEY, CDR2 SMNVEV (reference sequence). The CDR3 sequence is 13 residues long. There were TCR beta CDR3 regions amplified from RNA transcripts. The HTBI primer set drove a first-round RT-PCR of the TCR CDR3. TCRdb redid the calling of the multiplex PCR reads with MiXCR, one entry per CDR3 protein. The sample yields approximately 350,000 distinct CDR3 sequences, roughly 15% seen once.

The sample taken for sequencing was blood. This clonotype was obtained from a woman aged 60-75 years with Graves' ophthalmopathy. J is TRBJ2-7 and V is TRBV27; the D gene is possibly TRBD1 (6 bases). The CDR3 protein is CASSKGRGYEQYF. CDR3 DNA: TGTGCCAGCAGCAAGGGTAGGGGGTACGAGCAGTACTTC.